This record looks at one T cell receptor beta chain sequence and its context. J was trimmed by 0 bases and V by 5 bases; bases with no gene match: 9. Germline V lookup: CDR1 SGHTA, CDR2 FQGNSA. The CDR3 is 18 amino acids. Only in-frame clones appear in the TCRdb table, and some are missing; sequencing was by immunoSEQ multiplex PCR. The sample includes around 52,000 clones, around 96% seen only once; the top ten take roughly 0.074%. The record originates from a study of T cells after somatic rescue of genetic block. This clonotype originated in a child under two years old. Material: peripheral blood mononuclear cells (PBMCs). The chain joins TRBV7-2 to TRBJ2-1, with 11 bases matching TRBD2. The chain's CDR3 is CASSPNSGRATSYNEQFF. CDR3 DNA: TGTGCCAGCAGCCCAAATAGCGGGAGGGCGACCTCCTACAATGAGCAGTTCTTC.